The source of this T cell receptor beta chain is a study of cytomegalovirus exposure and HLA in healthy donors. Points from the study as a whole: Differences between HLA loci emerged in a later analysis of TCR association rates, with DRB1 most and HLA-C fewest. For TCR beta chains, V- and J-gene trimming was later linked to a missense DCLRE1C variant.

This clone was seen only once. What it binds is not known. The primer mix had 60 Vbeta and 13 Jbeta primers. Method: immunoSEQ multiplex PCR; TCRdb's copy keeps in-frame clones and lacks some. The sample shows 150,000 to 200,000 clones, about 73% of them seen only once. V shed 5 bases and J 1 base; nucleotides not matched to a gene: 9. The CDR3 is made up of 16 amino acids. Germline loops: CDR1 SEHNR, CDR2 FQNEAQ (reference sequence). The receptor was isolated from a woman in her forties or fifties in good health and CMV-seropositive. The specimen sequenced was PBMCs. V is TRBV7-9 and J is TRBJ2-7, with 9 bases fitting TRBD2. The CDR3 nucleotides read TGTGCCAGCAGCCCCGCGGGGGGGGATAGGTCCTACGAGCAGTACTTC. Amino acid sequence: CASSPAGGDRSYEQYF. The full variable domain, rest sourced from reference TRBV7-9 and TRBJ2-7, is DTGVSQNPRHKITKRGQNVTFRCDPISEHNRLYWYRQTLGQGPEFLTYFQNEAQLEKSRLLSDRFSAERPKGSFSTLEIQRTEQGDSAMYLCASSPAGGDRSYEQYFGPGTRLTVT.